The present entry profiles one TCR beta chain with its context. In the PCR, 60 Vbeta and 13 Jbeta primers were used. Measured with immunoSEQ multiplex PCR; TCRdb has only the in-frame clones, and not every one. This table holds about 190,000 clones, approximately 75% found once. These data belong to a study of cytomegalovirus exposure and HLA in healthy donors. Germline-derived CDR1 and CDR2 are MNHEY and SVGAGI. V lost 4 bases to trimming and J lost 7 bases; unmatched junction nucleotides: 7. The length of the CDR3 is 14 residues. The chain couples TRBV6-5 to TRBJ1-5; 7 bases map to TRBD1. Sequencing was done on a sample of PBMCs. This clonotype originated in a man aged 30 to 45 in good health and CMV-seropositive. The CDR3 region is CASSSTGAGQPQHF. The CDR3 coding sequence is TGTGCCAGCAGTTCCACAGGGGCGGGGCAGCCCCAGCATTTT.